The 10 T cell receptor beta chains presented below share a single source sample, sequenced in a study of cytomegalovirus exposure and HLA in healthy donors. PCR primers comprised 60 Vbeta and 13 Jbeta primers. TCRdb's table, derived via immunoSEQ multiplex PCR, lists solely in-frame clones and lacks some. There are about 110,000 clones in the sample; around 83% occur only once, and roughly 22% lies in the top ten. The sequencing input was PBMCs. Source of these receptors: a man aged 30 to 45 in good health and CMV-seropositive.

V gene TRBV11-2 combines with J gene TRBJ1-6; tentatively, D is TRBD1 (6 bases). V gave up 2 bases and J gave up 6 bases, with 11 bases separating them. The germline CDR1 and CDR2 sequences are SGHAT and FQNNGV. CDR3 size: 15 residues. The chain's CDR3 is CASSLTWGPNSPLHF. CDR3 DNA sequence: TGTGCCAGCAGCTTAACGTGGGGGCCTAATTCACCCCTCCACTTT.

CDR3: CASSYGSSAADTQYF. Written as DNA, the CDR3 is TGTGCCAGCAGTTACGGATCATCCGCGGCAGATACGCAGTATTTT. The chain links TRBV6-5 to TRBJ2-3; no clear D gene. Germline assignment: CDR1 MNHEY and CDR2 SVGAGI. CDR3 length: 15 amino acids. V was pared by 2 bases and J by 4 bases, with 13 bases between.

This chain connects TRBV25-1 to TRBJ1-1; D unresolved. Trimming removed 9 bases from V and 0 bases from J, with 14 bases in between. CDR3 length: 14 amino acids. Germline CDR1 MGHDK, CDR2 SYGVNS. CDR3 region: CASRQSGMNTEAFF. The CDR3 DNA is TGTGCCAGTCGTCAGTCGGGTATGAACACTGAAGCTTTCTTT.

V is TRBV2 and J is TRBJ2-1; 7 bases match TRBD2. The CDR3 contains 14 residues. The V and J ends lost 7 bases and 7 bases, in that order; junction bases with no gene match: 10. Germline loops: CDR1 SNHLY, CDR2 FYNNEI. CDR3 residues: CASTPGGLPNEQFF. CDR3 nucleotide sequence: TGTGCCAGCACCCCGGGGGGACTACCTAATGAGCAGTTCTTC.

The genes are TRBV7-9 and TRBJ2-1; 7 bases are shared with TRBD2. The junction had 2 bases not matched to a gene; V was cut back by 5 bases and J by 1 base. The CDR3 runs to 14 residues. Germline CDR1 reads SEHNR; CDR2 reads FQNEAQ (reference sequence). CDR3 DNA sequence: TGTGCCAGCAGCAAGCGGGATTCCTACAATGAGCAGTTCTTC. Protein: CASSKRDSYNEQFF.

The chain joins TRBV30 to TRBJ1-6; D gene unclear. Trimming pared 1 base from V and 6 bases from J, leaving 10 bases between. Germline loops: CDR1 GTSNPN, CDR2 SVGIG (reference sequence). This CDR3 is 14 amino acids long. CDR3 coding DNA: TGTGCCTGGAGTGGGGCTATCAGTAATTCACCCCTCCACTTT. This translates into CAWSGAISNSPLHF.

The chain has TRBV6-5 and TRBJ2-5; D might be TRBD2 (5 bases). Per the germline V gene, CDR1 is MNHEY and CDR2 is SVGAGI. This CDR3 is 15 amino acids long. Trimming took 6 bases from V and 5 from J, leaving 19 bases between them. CDR3 protein: CASSSIPTSSETQYF. CDR3 nucleotides: TGTGCCAGCAGCTCCATTCCTACTAGTTCGGAGACCCAGTACTTC.

J is TRBJ1-6 and V is TRBV2, with D hard to call. Looked up from germline, CDR1 is SNHLY and CDR2 is FYNNEI. CDR3 length equals 14 residues. V was pared by 6 bases and J by 11 bases, with 17 bases between. CDR3 protein: CASSTRRGTTPLHF. CDR3 sequence (DNA): TGTGCCAGCAGCACCCGCCGGGGTACCACACCCCTCCACTTT.

The chain combines TRBV27 with TRBJ2-7; 9 positions agree with TRBD1. V trimming: 7 bases; J trimming: 0 bases; junction bases outside the gene matches: 4. CDR1 is MNHEY and CDR2 is SMNVEV in the germline V gene (reference sequence). The CDR3 runs to 14 residues. The CDR3 coding sequence is TGTGCCAGCACCCGGGACAGGGACTCCTACGAGCAGTACTTC. This translates into CASTRDRDSYEQYF.

The V and J genes are TRBV29-1 and TRBJ2-3, with D maybe TRBD1 (6 bases). This CDR3 region has 13 residues. The ends were cut back, 3 bases at V and 3 bases at J, with 10 bases in the middle. CDR1 SQVTM and CDR2 ANQGSEA come from the germline V gene. This CDR3 reads CSVDRGKTDTQYF. CDR3 DNA sequence: TGCAGCGTTGATAGGGGGAAGACAGATACGCAGTATTTT.